Shown below are 23 T cell receptor beta chains from a single sample sequenced in a study of OX40 agonist ivuxolimab in advanced cancers. TCRdb's table, derived via immunoSEQ multiplex PCR, lists solely in-frame clones and lacks some. This sample has around 85,000 clones, with around 90% found just once. Here the sequenced sample was CD4+ or CD8+ T cells sorted from blood, taken in a trial of the OX40 agonist ivuxolimab. The receptors stem from an adult with an advanced solid tumor such as melanoma, head and neck, liver or kidney cancer.

This clone was seen more than once but under ten times. The chain joins TRBV5-1 to TRBJ1-1; no definite D call. Germline V gene sequence: CDR1 SGHRS, CDR2 YFSETQ. The V gene lost 2 bases and the J gene lost 0 bases, with 5 bases spanning the gap. The CDR3 sequence is 13 residues long. The CDR3, as DNA: TGCGCCAGCAGCTTAGAGATGAACACTGAAGCTTTCTTT. Amino acids: CASSLEMNTEAFF. Complete variable domain (other parts from reference TRBV5-1 and TRBJ1-1): KAGVTQTPRYLIKTRGQQVTLSCSPISGHRSVSWYQQTPGQGLQFLFEYFSETQRNKGNFPGRFSGRQFSNSRSEMNVSTLELGDSALYLCASSLEMNTEAFFGQGTRLTVV.

The chain couples TRBV7-9 to TRBJ2-7; the D gene is possibly TRBD2 (6 bases). The DNA end is more similar to TRBJ2-5, so the J call may be wrong. Germline assignment: CDR1 SEHNR and CDR2 FQNEAQ (reference sequence). The CDR3 length is 14 residues. The CDR3 DNA is TGTGCCAGCAGTTCTAGCGTATTTATGGAGACCCAGTACTTC. It translates to CASSSSVFMETQYF.

The chain employs TRBV23-1 and TRBJ2-1; 10 bases agree with TRBD2. TRBV23-1 is placed among ORFs of uncertain function. The CDR3 runs 16 residues. The V gene end was trimmed by 0 bases and the J gene end by 6 bases; junction bases not matched to a gene: 5. CDR3 protein: CASSQSGLAGVNEQFF. The DNA for the CDR3 is TGCGCCAGCAGTCAATCGGGGCTAGCGGGAGTCAATGAGCAGTTCTTC.

J is TRBJ1-1 and V is TRBV28, with D unclear. This CDR3 is built from 13 residues. The germline V gene encodes CDR1 MDHEN and CDR2 SYDVKM. V was cut by 7 bases and J by 3 bases, with 12 bases left in between. This CDR3 is CASNVLLDTEAFF. As DNA, the CDR3 is TGTGCCAGCAACGTATTACTGGACACTGAAGCTTTCTTT.

This chain joins TRBV5-5 and TRBJ2-3; D is perhaps TRBD2 (6 bases). V lost 4 bases, J lost 2 bases, and 14 bases lay in between. This CDR3 has 15 residues. CDR1 is SGHKS, CDR2 YYEKEE, per germline (reference sequence). The CDR3 loop reads CASSPGLSDTDTQYF. The CDR3, as DNA: TGTGCCAGCAGCCCGGGACTTTCCGACACAGATACGCAGTATTTT.

This rearrangement joins TRBV28 to TRBJ1-2, with a weak D call TRBD1 (6 bases). Germline V gene data show CDR1 as MDHEN and CDR2 as SYDVKM. There are 18 residues in the CDR3. V was cut by 6 bases and J by 4 bases, with 27 bases left in between. The CDR3 spells CASSLVPGTPGSSYGYTF. DNA for the CDR3: TGTGCCAGCAGCCTCGTGCCCGGGACACCCGGATCTAGCTATGGCTACACCTTC.

This sequence joins TRBV15 and TRBJ2-1, with TRBD2 matching 11 bases. The junction had 4 bases not matched to a gene; V was cut back by 1 base and J by 8 bases. Germline CDR1 reads LNHNV; CDR2 reads YYDKDF (reference sequence). The CDR3 has 15 residues. Written as DNA, the CDR3 is TGTGCCACCAGCAGAGGACTAGCGGGAAGGGATGAGCAGTTCTTC. This codes for CATSRGLAGRDEQFF. The entire variable domain, with the rest obtained from reference TRBV15 and TRBJ2-1, is as follows: DAMVIQNPRYQVTQFGKPVTLSCSQTLNHNVMYWYQQKSSQAPKLLFHYYDKDFNNEADTPDNFQSRRPNTSFCFLDIRSPGLGDTAMYLCATSRGLAGRDEQFFGPGTRLTVL.

This clone was seen more than once but under ten times. V usage is TRBV30 and J usage is TRBJ1-5; possibly TRBD1 for D (6 bases). The germline V gene encodes CDR1 GTSNPN and CDR2 SVGIG (reference sequence). Deletions cut 3 bases from V and 8 bases from J, with 14 bases between. The CDR3 runs 13 residues. Written as DNA, the CDR3 is TGTGCCTGGAGCCTACAGGGATCTGAGCCCCAGCATTTT. This sequence encodes CAWSLQGSEPQHF. Full variable domain (rest looked up from reference TRBV30 and TRBJ1-5): SQTIHQWPATLVQPVGSPLSLECTVEGTSNPNLYWYRQAAGRGLQLLFYSVGIGQISSEVPQNLSASRPQDRQFILSSKKLLLSDSGFYLCAWSLQGSEPQHFGDGTRLSIL.

The rearrangement links TRBV15 to TRBJ2-3; possibly TRBD1 for D (5 bases). V was clipped by 3 bases and J by 9 bases, with 10 bases between them. Per germline, CDR1 LNHNV and CDR2 YYDKDF (reference sequence). The CDR3 totals 12 residues. The CDR3 protein is CATSSDAGTQYF. CDR3 in DNA: TGTGCCACCAGCAGTGATGCAGGGACGCAGTATTTT.

This clone was found once. This chain uses TRBV6-5 with TRBJ2-5, with D possibly matching TRBD1 (5 bases). Germline V CDR1 and CDR2: MNHEY, SVGAGI. The CDR3 is 14 residues long. V lost 2 bases and J 5 bases, leaving 12 bases between the germline ends. CDR3 nucleotide sequence: TGTGCCAGCAGTTACCGCATAGGGGCTGAGACCCAGTACTTC. Amino acids: CASSYRIGAETQYF.

The V and J genes are TRBV19 and TRBJ2-1; either TRBD1 or TRBD2 may supply D (5 bases each). V dropped 10 bases and J dropped 9 bases, with 16 bases sitting between them. This CDR3 comprises 12 residues. The V gene's germline CDR1 is LNHDA and CDR2 SQIVND (reference sequence). In DNA form, the CDR3 reads TGTGCCACGTCACTAGACAGAGGTGAGCAGTTCTTC. Residues: CATSLDRGEQFF.

The CDR3 nucleotides read TGTGCCAGCAGTTTCCAGCGCTACGAGCAGTACTTC. It translates to CASSFQRYEQYF. The chain employs TRBV28 and TRBJ2-7; unclear D gene. V dropped 3 bases and J dropped 3 bases, with 6 bases sitting between them. Germline V gene data show CDR1 as MDHEN and CDR2 as SYDVKM. The CDR3 totals 12 residues.

The chain recombines TRBV7-2 with TRBJ2-1; 11 bases map to TRBD2. The CDR3 length is 18 residues. J lost 5 bases, V lost 5 bases, and 14 bases had no gene match. Germline V CDR1 and CDR2: SGHTA, FQGNSA. The CDR3, as DNA: TGTGCCAGCAGCCCAGGGACAGCCGGGACTAGCGGCCACAATGAGCAGTTCTTC. Translation gives CASSPGTAGTSGHNEQFF.

CDR3 protein: CASRVGGLTGELFF. Written as DNA, the CDR3 is TGCGCCAGCAGGGTAGGGGGCCTCACCGGGGAGCTGTTTTTT. The V call is TRBV5-1, the J call TRBJ2-2, with 7 bases that match TRBD1. V lost 5 bases to trimming and J lost 4 bases; unmatched junction nucleotides: 5. There are 14 residues in the CDR3. The V gene's germline CDR1 is SGHRS and CDR2 YFSETQ.

This chain links TRBV21-1 with TRBJ1-5. TRBV21-1 is a listed pseudogene. CDR3 size: 18 residues. The CDR3 here is CASSKGGARGHSNQPQHF. The CDR3 nucleotides read TGTGCCAGCAGCAAAGGTGGGGCCCGGGGGCATAGCAATCAGCCCCAGCATTTT.

This chain joins TRBV30 and TRBJ1-1; D gene uncertain. The CDR3 has 14 amino acids. V shed 0 bases and J shed 3 bases, with 11 bases lying between them. The germline V gene encodes CDR1 GTSNPN and CDR2 SVGIG (reference sequence). The CDR3 bases are TGTGCCTGGAGTGTATTCCCACTGGACACTGAAGCTTTCTTT. Its protein product is CAWSVFPLDTEAFF.

J is TRBJ1-6 and V is TRBV11-3, with 7 bases lining up with TRBD1. The CDR3 runs to 15 residues. Germline lookup yields CDR1 SGHNT and CDR2 YENEEA. The trim removed 5 bases at V and 7 bases at J, leaving 8 bases unmatched. CDR3 nucleotide sequence: TGTGCCAGCAGCCCGTGGACAGGAACCAATTCACCCCTCCACTTT. It specifies CASSPWTGTNSPLHF.

The chain links TRBV2 to TRBJ2-1; 10 bases line up with TRBD2. Trimming took 4 bases from V and 9 from J; bases not matched to a gene: 3. The CDR3 consists of 13 residues. In germline, CDR1 is SNHLY, CDR2 FYNNEI. The CDR3 DNA reads TGTGCCAGCAGTGGGGGACTAGCGAGTGAGCAGTTCTTC. It codes for CASSGGLASEQFF.

The chain recombines TRBV28 with TRBJ1-1; D remains unclear. CDR1 MDHEN and CDR2 SYDVKM come from the germline V gene. The CDR3 sequence is 12 residues long. The V end was cut by 6 bases, the J end by 0 bases, with 5 bases between. CDR3 residues: CASRLMNTEAFF. Here the CDR3 DNA reads TGTGCCAGCAGATTGATGAACACTGAAGCTTTCTTT.

This chain connects TRBV7-3 to TRBJ2-5; the D is unclear. V lost 1 base, J lost 5 bases, and 11 bases lay in between. CDR1 SGHTA and CDR2 FQGTGA come from the germline V gene. The CDR3 is 14 residues long. This CDR3 is CASSLRANPETQYF. The CDR3 DNA reads TGTGCCAGCAGCTTAAGAGCGAACCCGGAGACCCAGTACTTC. The full variable domain, with the rest looked up from reference TRBV7-3 and TRBJ2-5, is GAGVSQTPSNKVTEKGKYVELRCDPISGHTALYWYRQSLGQGPEFLIYFQGTGAADDSGLPNDRFFAVRPEGSVSTLKIQRTERGDSAVYLCASSLRANPETQYFGPGTRLLVL.

The sample holds a few counts of this clone. The V and J genes are TRBV6-6 and TRBJ1-3, with no clear D. Germline V gives CDR1 MNHNY, CDR2 SVGAGI (reference sequence). V lost 4 bases and J 2 bases, leaving 9 bases between the germline ends. The CDR3 totals 14 residues. CDR3 loop: CASSSNSPGNTIYF. The CDR3 nucleotides are TGTGCCAGCAGTTCAAACAGTCCTGGAAACACCATATATTTT.

The chain uses TRBV11-3 and TRBJ2-2; D is unresolved. From germline, CDR1 is SGHNT and CDR2 YENEEA. Trimming pared 7 bases from V and 1 base from J, leaving 4 bases between. The CDR3 has 12 residues. The CDR3 loop is CASTKNTGELFF. The DNA for the CDR3 is TGTGCCAGCACAAAGAACACCGGGGAGCTGTTTTTT.

This rearrangement joins TRBV30 to TRBJ1-2; no firm D call. V lost 0 bases and J lost 5, with 13 bases in between. The CDR3 covers 14 residues. Germline CDR1 is GTSNPN and CDR2 is SVGIG (reference sequence). The chain's CDR3 is CAWSVLTRQYGYTF. The CDR3 DNA reads as TGTGCCTGGAGTGTATTAACCCGGCAGTATGGCTACACCTTC. Complete variable domain (other parts from reference TRBV30 and TRBJ1-2): SQTIHQWPATLVQPVGSPLSLECTVEGTSNPNLYWYRQAAGRGLQLLFYSVGIGQISSEVPQNLSASRPQDRQFILSSKKLLLSDSGFYLCAWSVLTRQYGYTFGSGTRLTVV.